A selection of T cell receptor beta chains follows, all from one sample in a study of blood T cell repertoires in COVID-19. Clones were read by immunoSEQ multiplex PCR, and TCRdb kept only the in-frame ones, dropping some. This sample has 250,000 or so clones; just over 85% occur once, and the top ten carry about 3%. Sequences were obtained from peripheral blood. Source of these receptors: a young woman with active or convalescent COVID-19. Both conserved end residues are part of each CDR3. A D gene is named only where the DNA matches it firmly. Rows may omit the clone size; those that give it use once, few, many or a size class.

>TRBV10-2|once|12|TRBJ1-2|-
TGCGCCAGCCGCAGGGATAGCTATGGCTACACCTTC
CASRRDSYGYTF
>TRBV19|-|12|TRBJ2-3|TRBD1
TGTGCCAGTAGGGGGACAGGGGGCAGGCGGGTGTTT
CASRGTGGRRVF
>TRBV7-3|-|19|TRBJ2-1|TRBD2
TGTGCCAGCAGCCGACCCGGGACTAGCGGGGGGGTTTCCTACAATGAGCAGTTCTTC
CASSRPGTSGGVSYNEQFF
>TRBV5-1|-|14|TRBJ1-2|TRBD1
TGCGCCATCCCGAACCTACAGGGGGACTATGGCTACACCTTC
CAIPNLQGDYGYTF
>TRBV3-1/TRBV3-2|-|16|TRBJ2-1|TRBD2
TGTGCCAGCAGCCTAGGACTAGCGGGGGCCTCCAATGAGCAGTTCTTC
CASSLGLAGASNEQFF
>TRBV24-1|-|13|TRBJ1-1|-
TGTGCCACCAGGTCCGGGGGTGACACTGAAGCTTTCTTT
CATRSGGDTEAFF
>TRBV5-4|few|16|TRBJ2-3|TRBD2
TGTGCCAGCAGCTACGGACTAGCGGGGACGAAGGATACGCAGTATTTT
CASSYGLAGTKDTQYF
>TRBV2|-|12|TRBJ2-5|-
TGTGCCAGCTCTCGGGGGCAAGAGACCCAGTACTTC
CASSRGQETQYF
>TRBV7-9|-|16|TRBJ1-3|TRBD1
TGTGCCAGCAGCTGGCCGGGACAGGGGAGCGGAAACACCATATATTTT
CASSWPGQGSGNTIYF
>TRBV7-2|once|15|TRBJ1-4|-
TGTGCCAGCAGCTTACGGACGGGGAATAATGAAAAACTGTTTTTT
CASSLRTGNNEKLFF
>TRBV29-1|once|12|TRBJ1-1|TRBD1
TGCAGCGTCGGACAGGGGTTCACTGAAGCTTTCTTT
CSVGQGFTEAFF
>TRBV2|-|14|TRBJ1-5|-
TGTGCCAGCAGTGATAAGGCAGGGAATCAGCCCCAGCATTTT
CASSDKAGNQPQHF
>TRBV29-1|-|13|TRBJ2-3|-
TGCAGCTCACTGATGCCGGGCACAGATACGCAGTATTTT
CSSLMPGTDTQYF
>TRBV7-2|-|15|TRBJ2-7|TRBD2
TGTGCCAGCAGCCGCGAACTAGCGGGGGGGTATGAGCAGTACTTC
CASSRELAGGYEQYF
>TRBV24-1|-|17|TRBJ2-5|TRBD1
TGTGCCACCAGTGATTATGGGGGACAGGGTGGGGAAGAGACCCAGTACTTC
CATSDYGGQGGEETQYF
>TRBV6-2/TRBV6-3|-|14|TRBJ1-1|TRBD1
TGTGCCAGCAGTTCGACAGGGGGGAGGACTGAAGCTTTCTTT
CASSSTGGRTEAFF
>TRBV5-1|-|14|TRBJ1-2|TRBD1
TGCGCCAGCAGCATCGGGACAGCAGACTATGGCTACACCTTC
CASSIGTADYGYTF
>TRBV5-5|-|14|TRBJ1-1|-
TGTGCCAGCAGCTCCACCGCAGGAAACACTGAAGCTTTCTTT
CASSSTAGNTEAFF
>TRBV7-2|-|14|TRBJ1-1|TRBD1
TGTGCCAGCAGCTTGCGGAACGACAGGGTTGAAGCTTTCTTT
CASSLRNDRVEAFF
>TRBV5-1|-|15|TRBJ2-4|TRBD1
TGCGCCAGCAGCACAGCCGGGACAGGTTACAACATTCAGTACTTC
CASSTAGTGYNIQYF
>TRBV7-2|-|14|TRBJ2-3|-
TGTGCCAGCAGCCCGAGGCAGATCACAGATACGCAGTATTTT
CASSPRQITDTQYF
>TRBV27|-|13|TRBJ1-4|-
TGTGCCAGCAGTTTAGTACGTGGTCAGTTACTGTTTTTT
CASSLVRGQLLFF
>TRBV18|-|16|TRBJ1-6|TRBD1
TGTGCCAGCTCACCGCGACGGACAGGGGAAGGTTCACCCCTCCACTTT
CASSPRRTGEGSPLHF
>TRBV15|-|14|TRBJ2-7|-
TGTGCCACCAGCAGAGATATCTCGTCGGACGAGCAGTACTTC
CATSRDISSDEQYF
>TRBV7-2|-|13|TRBJ1-6|-
TGTGCCACCCTAGGCGGTCCTAATTCACCCCTCCACTTT
CATLGGPNSPLHF
>TRBV2|once|14|TRBJ1-6|-
TGTGCCAACCGACAGGACGGGAAGGATTCACCCCTCCACTTT
CANRQDGKDSPLHF
>TRBV3-1/TRBV3-2|few|17|TRBJ1-6|-
TGTGCCAGCAGCCAAGAGGTCGCCCGGGGCTATAATTCACCCCTCCACTTT
CASSQEVARGYNSPLHF
>TRBV24-1|-|23|TRBJ2-4|TRBD1
TGTGCCACCAGTGATAATCCGAAAAGAGGTCGCGACAGGGCAAGTGGAGCCAAAAACATTCAGTACTTC
CATSDNPKRGRDRASGAKNIQYF
>TRBV5-4|-|15|TRBJ2-3|-
TGTGCCAGCAGCTTGATGGGCCCAAGCACAGATACGCAGTATTTT
CASSLMGPSTDTQYF
>TRBV3-1/TRBV3-2|-|13|TRBJ2-1|-
TGTGCCAGCAGCCAAGATATGAGTTGGGAGCAGTTCTTC
CASSQDMSWEQFF
>TRBV19|-|13|TRBJ1-2|-
TGTGCCGGGAGGAGGAGTAATTCGTATGGCTACACCTTC
CAGRRSNSYGYTF
>TRBV6-5|-|15|TRBJ2-3|TRBD2
TGTGCCAGCAAACTAGCGGGGGCATTCACAGATACGCAGTATTTT
CASKLAGAFTDTQYF
>TRBV6-5|-|14|TRBJ2-2|TRBD1
TGTGCCATAAAGGGGGCGGATAACACCGGGGAGCTGTTTTTT
CAIKGADNTGELFF
>TRBV30|-|15|TRBJ2-2|TRBD1
TGTGCCTGCGACGGACAGGGTGCGTGGGCCGGGGAGCTGTTTTTT
CACDGQGAWAGELFF
>TRBV6-5|-|13|TRBJ1-5|-
TGTGCCAGCAGTTACTCGATATCGGCTAGCCAGCATTTT
CASSYSISASQHF
>TRBV29-1|-|13|TRBJ2-3|-
TGCAGCGTTGCGGGGGTTTTAACGGATACGCAGTATTTT
CSVAGVLTDTQYF
>TRBV6-1|-|14|TRBJ1-6|-
TGTGCCAGCAGTGACACGCAGGGTAATTCACCCCTCCACTTT
CASSDTQGNSPLHF
>TRBV6-6|once|13|TRBJ2-3|-
TGTGCCACCCACGAGAGAACCACAGATACGCAGTATTTT
CATHERTTDTQYF
>TRBV5-5|-|13|TRBJ2-7|-
TGTGCCAGCAGCCGAGCGGCTAGCGACGAGCAGTACTTC
CASSRAASDEQYF
>TRBV5-1|-|17|TRBJ1-6|TRBD1
TGCGCCAGCAGCCAGGGGGGCGCGGGCTCCTATAATTCACCCCTCCACTTT
CASSQGGAGSYNSPLHF
>TRBV6-5|-|14|TRBJ1-2|-
TGTGCCAGCAGTCCCGATATGGACTCTATCGGCTACACCTTC
CASSPDMDSIGYTF
>TRBV7-9|once|17|TRBJ2-1|TRBD2
TGTGCCAGCAGCTTAGTTACTCGCGGGGGGGCGGTCGATGAGCAGTTCTTC
CASSLVTRGGAVDEQFF
>TRBV4-3|once|15|TRBJ2-5|TRBD1
TGCGCCAGCAGCCAAGGACAGGGCAATCCAGAGACCCAGTACTTC
CASSQGQGNPETQYF
>TRBV18|once|15|TRBJ1-1|-
TGTGCCAGCTCACCGAGAGGGTTCATGAACACTGAAGCTTTCTTT
CASSPRGFMNTEAFF
>TRBV27|few|14|TRBJ1-1|-
TGTGCCACCCGCGGGGTTGGTATGGGCACTGAAGCTTTCTTT
CATRGVGMGTEAFF
>TRBV5-4|-|13|TRBJ2-3|-
TGTGCCAGCAGCCCTGACAGGTCCGATACGCAGTATTTT
CASSPDRSDTQYF
>TRBV5-1|-|16|TRBJ2-1|TRBD2
TGCGCCAGCAGGTTGAGCGGGGGGGCCGGATTCGCTGAGCAGTTCTTC
CASRLSGGAGFAEQFF
>TRBV6-6|-|15|TRBJ2-5|TRBD1
TGTGCCAGCAGTGTTTCCGGGACAGGGAAGGAGACCCAGTACTTC
CASSVSGTGKETQYF
>TRBV15|-|14|TRBJ1-5|-
TGTGCCACCAGCAGAGAGATTGCGGGTCAGCCCCAGCATTTT
CATSREIAGQPQHF
>TRBV19|-|13|TRBJ1-1|-
TGTGCCAGTAGTATAACAATTAACACTGAAGCTTTCTTT
CASSITINTEAFF
>TRBV6-2/TRBV6-3|-|14|TRBJ1-2|TRBD1
TGTGCCAGCAGTTACTCCCGGACAGGGGGTGGCTACACCTTC
CASSYSRTGGGYTF
>TRBV28|-|18|TRBJ2-3|TRBD2
TGTGCCAGCAGTCCCCTCCCCCCTAGCGGGGGGGGCACAGATACGCAGTATTTT
CASSPLPPSGGGTDTQYF
>TRBV6-5|-|16|TRBJ1-6|-
TGTGCCAGCAGTTCACCTGGGCCCAGGGGATTTTCACCCCTCCACTTT
CASSSPGPRGFSPLHF
>TRBV7-2|-|16|TRBJ2-3|-
TGTGCCAGCAGCCTACTACCGGGACTTAGCACAGATACGCAGTATTTT
CASSLLPGLSTDTQYF
>TRBV29-1|-|12|TRBJ2-3|TRBD2
TGCAGCGTTGAAGAAGCGGGGGATACGCAGTATTTT
CSVEEAGDTQYF
>TRBV5-1|-|13|TRBJ2-2|-
TGCGCCAGCAGCTTACAGGGAACCGGGGAGCTGTTTTTT
CASSLQGTGELFF